A selection of T cell receptor beta chains follows, all from one sample in a study of blood T cell repertoires in COVID-19. The method was immunoSEQ multiplex PCR; TCRdb's version includes in-frame clones alone and lacks a portion of them. Of approximately 30,000 clones listed, roughly nine tenths were seen once; the top ten hold around 0.55%. Sequencing was performed on peripheral blood. The origin of the receptors is a woman aged 40 to 55 with active or convalescent COVID-19. The CDR3 runs from the conserved cysteine through the conserved F or W. Fields, in order: V gene, clone size, J gene, D gene, CDR3 DNA, CDR3 protein. D genes are given only for firm matches. The listing skips clone size in some rows; elsewhere it reads once, few, many or a size class.

>TRBV15|-|TRBJ2-7|TRBD1
TGTGCCACCAGCGGAACACCGGGACAGAAGGCCTACGAGCAGTACTTC
CATSGTPGQKAYEQYF
>TRBV6-1|-|TRBJ1-1|TRBD1
TGTGCCAGCAGTGAAGCCGGAGGAAACAGGGGTGAAATGGGTGGCACTGAAGCTTTCTTT
CASSEAGGNRGEMGGTEAFF
>TRBV6-5|-|TRBJ1-6|-
TGTGCCAGCACGCTCGGGTCCTATAATTCACCCCTCCACTTT
CASTLGSYNSPLHF
>TRBV9|-|TRBJ2-7|TRBD1
TGTGCCAGCAGCGCCGGGACAGGAACAACCTACGAGCAGTACTTC
CASSAGTGTTYEQYF
>TRBV7-8|-|TRBJ1-2|-
TGTGCCAGCAGCCTAGGTCCCGGACGCGGGGACTATGGCTACACCTTC
CASSLGPGRGDYGYTF
>TRBV6-1|once|TRBJ1-5|-
TGTGCCAGCAGTGAGGGCCCCGGGGGGGACCGGATATGGGGCAATCAGCCCCAGCATTTT
CASSEGPGGDRIWGNQPQHF
>TRBV7-9|-|TRBJ2-3|TRBD1
TGTGCCAGCAGCGGGGACAGCTCCACAGATACGCAGTATTTT
CASSGDSSTDTQYF
>TRBV5-8|few|TRBJ2-7|-
TGTGCCAGCAGCGCAAGGGGGACCTCCTACGAGCAGTACTTC
CASSARGTSYEQYF
>TRBV6-1|once|TRBJ1-6|-
TGTGCCAGCAGTGAATTGAACAGCTCACCCCTCCACTTT
CASSELNSSPLHF
>TRBV3-1/TRBV3-2|once|TRBJ2-1|TRBD2
TGTGCCAGCAGCCGGGCTAGCGGGACCACTTTGGGCAATGAGCAGTTCTTC
CASSRASGTTLGNEQFF
>TRBV18|-|TRBJ2-7|TRBD2
TGTGCCAGCTCACCAAGCGGGGGGGCCCCCGAGCAGTACTTC
CASSPSGGAPEQYF
>TRBV27|-|TRBJ2-1|TRBD2
TGTGCCAGCAGTCCCTCGGCGGGAGGGTTTTACAATGAGCAGTTCTTC
CASSPSAGGFYNEQFF
>TRBV29-1|-|TRBJ2-7|TRBD2
TGCAGCGCCGGACTAGATGGGGCCTACGAGCAGTACTTC
CSAGLDGAYEQYF